These T cell receptor beta chains were read from a single sample in a study of cytomegalovirus exposure and HLA in healthy donors. The repertoire was sequenced with immunoSEQ multiplex PCR; TCRdb's copy has only in-frame clones and lacks some. The table has about 140,000 clones, around 80% seen once; the top ten hold roughly 4.7%. Material: PBMCs. These receptors were obtained from a man aged 35-49 years in good health and CMV-seronegative. Each CDR3 is given with its conserved first and last residue. Fields, in order: D gene, J gene, clone size, V gene, CDR3 DNA, CDR3 protein. The D gene is left open where the match is weak. Clone size is shown for a subset of rows, as once, few, many or a class of expanded clone.

d_call: TRBD2; j_call: TRBJ2-1; clone_size: -; v_call: TRBV2; cdr3_nt: TGTGCCAGCAGCCCGACTAGCGGGGGTTGGAATGAGCAGTTCTTC; cdr3_aa: CASSPTSGGWNEQFF
d_call: -; j_call: TRBJ2-7; clone_size: few; v_call: TRBV7-2; cdr3_nt: TGTGCCAGCAGCTCTCGGGTCCAGTCCTACGAGCAGTACTTC; cdr3_aa: CASSSRVQSYEQYF
d_call: TRBD1; j_call: TRBJ2-4; clone_size: -; v_call: TRBV7-9; cdr3_nt: TGTGCCAGCAGCTTACTGACAGGGCGGTACGACATTCAGTACTTC; cdr3_aa: CASSLLTGRYDIQYF
d_call: -; j_call: TRBJ2-1; clone_size: -; v_call: TRBV21-1; cdr3_nt: TGTGCCAGCAGCCAACTCGGGGGTGGGATATCCTACAATGAGCAGTTCTTC; cdr3_aa: CASSQLGGGISYNEQFF
d_call: TRBD2; j_call: TRBJ2-4; clone_size: -; v_call: TRBV5-1; cdr3_nt: TGCGCCAGCAGCCCGGGGGGGACACCCGTAGCCAAAAACATTCAGTACTTC; cdr3_aa: CASSPGGTPVAKNIQYF
d_call: -; j_call: TRBJ1-6; clone_size: -; v_call: TRBV19; cdr3_nt: TGTGCCAGTAGTATAGATCGGTACAGGAGCTCCTATAATTCACCCCTCCACTTT; cdr3_aa: CASSIDRYRSSYNSPLHF
d_call: TRBD1; j_call: TRBJ1-2; clone_size: -; v_call: TRBV18; cdr3_nt: TGTGCCAGCTCACCCCCCGGGACAGGGGGCCACGGCTACACCTTC; cdr3_aa: CASSPPGTGGHGYTF
d_call: TRBD1; j_call: TRBJ2-1; clone_size: -; v_call: TRBV18; cdr3_nt: TGTGCCAGCTCACCAGGGACAGGGGCCTACAATGAGCAGTTCTTC; cdr3_aa: CASSPGTGAYNEQFF
d_call: -; j_call: TRBJ2-2; clone_size: -; v_call: TRBV4-3; cdr3_nt: TGCGCCAGCAGCCCCCCTCGAGGCACCGGGGAGCTGTTTTTT; cdr3_aa: CASSPPRGTGELFF
d_call: -; j_call: TRBJ1-5; clone_size: few; v_call: TRBV28; cdr3_nt: TGTGCCAGCAGTTTACAGATCAATAGCAATCAGCCCCAGCATTTT; cdr3_aa: CASSLQINSNQPQHF
d_call: TRBD1; j_call: TRBJ1-2; clone_size: -; v_call: TRBV15; cdr3_nt: TGTGCCACCAGCCGAGGGACAGGGGTTACAGACTATGGCTACACCTTC; cdr3_aa: CATSRGTGVTDYGYTF
d_call: -; j_call: TRBJ1-4; clone_size: -; v_call: TRBV5-1; cdr3_nt: TGCGCCAGCAGCTTGGGTGCGAATGAAAAACTGTTTTTT; cdr3_aa: CASSLGANEKLFF
d_call: TRBD1; j_call: TRBJ1-2; clone_size: -; v_call: TRBV27; cdr3_nt: TGTGCCAGGATACCAGGGACAGGGGGCAGCCAGCCATCTAACTATGGCTACACCTTC; cdr3_aa: CARIPGTGGSQPSNYGYTF
d_call: -; j_call: TRBJ2-7; clone_size: -; v_call: TRBV28; cdr3_nt: TGTGCCAGCAGTCTCGGCGGAGGGCCCGACGAGCAGTACTTC; cdr3_aa: CASSLGGGPDEQYF
d_call: TRBD2; j_call: TRBJ2-1; clone_size: -; v_call: TRBV5-1; cdr3_nt: TGCGCCAGCAGCTTGGGTGGTCCAGCGGGGTACAATGAGCAGTTCTTC; cdr3_aa: CASSLGGPAGYNEQFF
d_call: -; j_call: TRBJ1-1; clone_size: -; v_call: TRBV30; cdr3_nt: TGTGCCTGGAGAGGACACCGAGCGTCTGAAGCTTTCTTT; cdr3_aa: CAWRGHRASEAFF
d_call: -; j_call: TRBJ1-5; clone_size: -; v_call: TRBV12-5; cdr3_nt: TGTGCTAGTGGCCGGCGGGTAGGTCAGCCCCAGCATTTT; cdr3_aa: CASGRRVGQPQHF
d_call: TRBD1; j_call: TRBJ1-4; clone_size: once; v_call: TRBV5-1; cdr3_nt: TGCGCCAGCAGCGCTTCCGGGACAGGAGATGAAAAACTGTTTTTT; cdr3_aa: CASSASGTGDEKLFF
d_call: -; j_call: TRBJ2-7; clone_size: -; v_call: TRBV13; cdr3_nt: TGTGCCAGCAAGGGGGCGGCGGGGGGCGAGCAGTACTTC; cdr3_aa: CASKGAAGGEQYF
d_call: TRBD1; j_call: TRBJ2-7; clone_size: -; v_call: TRBV11-2; cdr3_nt: TGTGCCAGCAGCTCGGGACAGGGGGCAAGGGAGCAGTACTTC; cdr3_aa: CASSSGQGAREQYF
d_call: TRBD1; j_call: TRBJ1-2; clone_size: -; v_call: TRBV7-9; cdr3_nt: TGTGCCAGCACCCCGACAGGGACGTGGGGCTACACCTTC; cdr3_aa: CASTPTGTWGYTF
d_call: -; j_call: TRBJ2-7; clone_size: -; v_call: TRBV19; cdr3_nt: TGTGCCAGTAGTATAGGGGGGACTCGGGACGAGCAGTACTTC; cdr3_aa: CASSIGGTRDEQYF
d_call: TRBD1; j_call: TRBJ1-2; clone_size: many; v_call: TRBV4-1; cdr3_nt: TGCGCCAGCAGGCATGGGCCAGGGGGCGGGGACGGCTACACCTTC; cdr3_aa: CASRHGPGGGDGYTF
d_call: TRBD1; j_call: TRBJ2-2; clone_size: -; v_call: TRBV5-1; cdr3_nt: TGCGCCAGCAGCGCAGGGGGAAACACCGGGGAGCTGTTTTTT; cdr3_aa: CASSAGGNTGELFF
d_call: TRBD2; j_call: TRBJ2-2; clone_size: -; v_call: TRBV5-1; cdr3_nt: TGCGCCAGCAGCTTCTCGCGGAGCGGGGGGGGAACCGGGGAGCTGTTTTTT; cdr3_aa: CASSFSRSGGGTGELFF
d_call: TRBD2; j_call: TRBJ2-7; clone_size: -; v_call: TRBV4-2; cdr3_nt: TGTGCCAGCAGCGCCCAACCGACTAGCGGCCTATACTACGAGCAGTACTTC; cdr3_aa: CASSAQPTSGLYYEQYF
d_call: -; j_call: TRBJ2-7; clone_size: -; v_call: TRBV7-2; cdr3_nt: TGTGCCAGCCAAGGTCCAGGGAGGGGGTCCTACGAGCAGTACTTC; cdr3_aa: CASQGPGRGSYEQYF
d_call: TRBD2; j_call: TRBJ2-1; clone_size: -; v_call: TRBV7-9; cdr3_nt: TGTGCCAGCAGCTTAGGAGCGGGGGGGGCCTACAATGAGCAGTTCTTC; cdr3_aa: CASSLGAGGAYNEQFF
d_call: -; j_call: TRBJ2-1; clone_size: -; v_call: TRBV7-7; cdr3_nt: TGTGCTAGCAGCTTAGGGAGGGGGCGCGATGAGCAGTTCTTC; cdr3_aa: CASSLGRGRDEQFF
d_call: -; j_call: TRBJ2-5; clone_size: -; v_call: TRBV6-6; cdr3_nt: TGTGCCAGCAGGCCCCGGGCGGGCCAAGAGACCCAGTACTTC; cdr3_aa: CASRPRAGQETQYF
d_call: TRBD2; j_call: TRBJ2-1; clone_size: -; v_call: TRBV4-3; cdr3_nt: TGCGCCAGCAGCCAAGCACTAGCGGGGGGGCTAGGAAGCAATGAGCAGTTCTTC; cdr3_aa: CASSQALAGGLGSNEQFF
d_call: -; j_call: TRBJ2-5; clone_size: -; v_call: TRBV6-4; cdr3_nt: TGTGCCAGCAGTCGGGGGGCTCGGGAGACCCAGTACTTC; cdr3_aa: CASSRGARETQYF
d_call: TRBD1; j_call: TRBJ1-1; clone_size: -; v_call: TRBV10-3; cdr3_nt: TGTGCCATCAGGGGGGACAGGAGAGGTTCGGCTGAAGCTTTCTTT; cdr3_aa: CAIRGDRRGSAEAFF
d_call: -; j_call: TRBJ2-2; clone_size: -; v_call: TRBV7-2; cdr3_nt: TGTGCCAGCAGCTTAGTAGGGGGGGGAATGTCCGGGGAGCTGTTTTTT; cdr3_aa: CASSLVGGGMSGELFF
d_call: TRBD1; j_call: TRBJ2-2; clone_size: -; v_call: TRBV18; cdr3_nt: TGTGCCAGCTCACCTGACAGGGTCGCCACCGGGGAGCTGTTTTTT; cdr3_aa: CASSPDRVATGELFF
d_call: -; j_call: TRBJ2-7; clone_size: -; v_call: TRBV4-1; cdr3_nt: TGCGCCAGCAGCCAAGAGTCGGGGGGCACCTACGAGCAGTACTTC; cdr3_aa: CASSQESGGTYEQYF
d_call: TRBD1; j_call: TRBJ2-7; clone_size: -; v_call: TRBV10-3; cdr3_nt: TGTGCCATCAGTGAAGACAGGGCGGAGCAGTACTTC; cdr3_aa: CAISEDRAEQYF
d_call: TRBD1; j_call: TRBJ2-5; clone_size: -; v_call: TRBV28; cdr3_nt: TGTGCCAGCAGTTTATCCCTCCTACAGGGGTTTGGCCAAGAGACCCAGTACTTC; cdr3_aa: CASSLSLLQGFGQETQYF
d_call: -; j_call: TRBJ2-5; clone_size: -; v_call: TRBV27; cdr3_nt: TGTGCCAGCATTTGGGAGAATAGCGCAATAGAGACCCAGTACTTC; cdr3_aa: CASIWENSAIETQYF
d_call: TRBD1; j_call: TRBJ2-7; clone_size: -; v_call: TRBV7-8; cdr3_nt: TGTGCCAGCAGCTTAGACAGGGGCTACGAGCAGTACTTC; cdr3_aa: CASSLDRGYEQYF
d_call: TRBD2; j_call: TRBJ2-1; clone_size: once; v_call: TRBV2; cdr3_nt: TGTGCCAGCAGCGTTAGCGGGGGGCCCTACAATGAGCAGTTCTTC; cdr3_aa: CASSVSGGPYNEQFF
d_call: TRBD2; j_call: TRBJ2-5; clone_size: -; v_call: TRBV9; cdr3_nt: TGTGCCAGCAGCGTTCCCCCCCTGGGGGGACTAGCGGGGCAAGAGACCCAGTACTTC; cdr3_aa: CASSVPPLGGLAGQETQYF
d_call: -; j_call: TRBJ1-1; clone_size: -; v_call: TRBV4-2; cdr3_nt: TGTGCCAGCAGCCAAGATCTTTCTGCTGAAGCTTTCTTT; cdr3_aa: CASSQDLSAEAFF
d_call: TRBD1; j_call: TRBJ2-3; clone_size: -; v_call: TRBV29-1; cdr3_nt: TGCAGCGCTCAGGGGGCAGATACGCAGTATTTT; cdr3_aa: CSAQGADTQYF
d_call: -; j_call: TRBJ2-5; clone_size: -; v_call: TRBV10-3; cdr3_nt: TGTGCCATCAGACAGAGCGGCCAAGAGACCCAGTACTTC; cdr3_aa: CAIRQSGQETQYF
d_call: -; j_call: TRBJ2-1; clone_size: -; v_call: TRBV14; cdr3_nt: TGTGCCAGCAGCCAAAAGGGGGCCTACAATGAGCAGTTCTTC; cdr3_aa: CASSQKGAYNEQFF
d_call: TRBD2; j_call: TRBJ2-2; clone_size: -; v_call: TRBV5-1; cdr3_nt: TGCGCCAGCACCCCCGGGGGGGGGATGAGAACCGGGGAGCTGTTTTTT; cdr3_aa: CASTPGGGMRTGELFF
d_call: TRBD1; j_call: TRBJ1-5; clone_size: few; v_call: TRBV27; cdr3_nt: TGTGCCAGCAGTTTTCGCCAGGGGGGAGGAAGCAATCAGCCCCAGCATTTT; cdr3_aa: CASSFRQGGGSNQPQHF